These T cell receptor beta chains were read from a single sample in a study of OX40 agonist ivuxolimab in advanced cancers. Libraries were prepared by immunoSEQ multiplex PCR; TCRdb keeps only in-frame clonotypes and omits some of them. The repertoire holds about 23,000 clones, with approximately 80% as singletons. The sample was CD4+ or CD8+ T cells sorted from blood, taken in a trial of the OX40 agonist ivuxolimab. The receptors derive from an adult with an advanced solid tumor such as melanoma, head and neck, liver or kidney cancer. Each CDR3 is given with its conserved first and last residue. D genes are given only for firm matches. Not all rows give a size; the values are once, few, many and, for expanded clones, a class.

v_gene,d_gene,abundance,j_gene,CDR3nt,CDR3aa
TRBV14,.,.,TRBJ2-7,TGTGCCAGCAGGAGAGACGAGCAGTACTTC,CASRRDEQYF
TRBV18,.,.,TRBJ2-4,TGTGCCAGCTCCCTCATCATGAGGGTTGGAAACACCAAAAACATTCAGTACTTC,CASSLIMRVGNTKNIQYF
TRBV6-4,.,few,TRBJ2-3,TGTGCCAGCAGTGACGTCCCCCTGGCTACGCAGTATTTT,CASSDVPLATQYF
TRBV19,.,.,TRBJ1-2,TGTGCCAGTAGTACCCAAGCAGGGAACTATGGCTACACCTTC,CASSTQAGNYGYTF
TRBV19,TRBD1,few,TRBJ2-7,TGTGCCAGTAGTATAGTGGGGACAGCCTACGAGCAGTACTTC,CASSIVGTAYEQYF
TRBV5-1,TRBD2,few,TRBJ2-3,TGCGCCAGCAGCTTAGCGGGGGGGCCCGGCACAGATACGCAGTATTTT,CASSLAGGPGTDTQYF
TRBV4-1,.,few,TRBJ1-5,TGCGCCAGCAGCCAAGTGCAGGAGAGCAATCAGCCCCAGCATTTT,CASSQVQESNQPQHF
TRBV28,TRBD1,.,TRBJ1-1,TGTGCCAGCGGTCCCGGGACAGGGGGCGGCACTGAAGCTTTCTTT,CASGPGTGGGTEAFF
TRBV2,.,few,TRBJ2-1,TGTGCCAGCAGAAATACAGAGTACAATGAGCAGTTCTTC,CASRNTEYNEQFF
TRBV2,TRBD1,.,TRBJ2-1,TGTGCCAGCAGTGGACAGGGGGTTGGAAACAATGAGCAGTTCTTC,CASSGQGVGNNEQFF
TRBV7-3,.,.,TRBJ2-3,TGTGCCAGCAGCTCCCGACAGTACACAGATACGCAGTATTTT,CASSSRQYTDTQYF
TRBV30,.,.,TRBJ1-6,TGTGCCTGGAGGCGCGGACTGGGAGGCTCACCCCTCCACTTT,CAWRRGLGGSPLHF
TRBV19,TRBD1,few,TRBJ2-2,TGTGCCAGTATAAAGGGGGCCTTTAACACCGGGGAGCTGTTTTTT,CASIKGAFNTGELFF
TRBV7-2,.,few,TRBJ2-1,TGTGCCAGCAGGCTAGAAGGGTCGTTGTACAATGAGCAGTTCTTC,CASRLEGSLYNEQFF
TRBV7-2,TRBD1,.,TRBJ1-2,TGTGCCAGCAGCTCGCAGGGACAGGGCTATGGCTACACCTTC,CASSSQGQGYGYTF
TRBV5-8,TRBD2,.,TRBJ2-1,TGTGCCAGCAGCTTGGGCCTTGCTGCGGGAGGGCCGCACAATGAGCAGTTCTTC,CASSLGLAAGGPHNEQFF
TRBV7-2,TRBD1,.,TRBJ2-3,TGTGCCAGCAGGGCCCGGACAGGGATCTCAGATACGCAGTATTTT,CASRARTGISDTQYF
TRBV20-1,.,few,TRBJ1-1,TGCAGTGCTGGGCGTGACACTGAAGCTTTCTTT,CSAGRDTEAFF
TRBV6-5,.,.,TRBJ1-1,TGTGCCAGCAGTCGGAGCAGGGGAGCTAACACTGAAGCTTTCTTT,CASSRSRGANTEAFF
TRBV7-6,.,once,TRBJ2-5,TGTGCCAGCAGCTTAGCGGGGGCAGTCCAAGAGACCCAGTACTTC,CASSLAGAVQETQYF
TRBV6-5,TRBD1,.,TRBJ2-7,TGTGCCAGCAGTTCCGGACAGGGGGCCTACGAGCAGTACTTC,CASSSGQGAYEQYF
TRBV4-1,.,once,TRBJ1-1,TGCGCCAGCAGCCTGGGTCGGACGGTGAACACTGAAGCTTTCTTT,CASSLGRTVNTEAFF
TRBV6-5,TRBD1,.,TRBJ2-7,TGTGCCAGCAAAGGACAGGGGAAGGGCTACGAGCAGTACTTC,CASKGQGKGYEQYF
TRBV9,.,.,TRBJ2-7,TGTGCCAGCAGCGTAGGTACAGGGACACCCTACGAGCAGTACTTC,CASSVGTGTPYEQYF
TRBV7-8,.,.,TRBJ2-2,TGTGCCAGCAGCTCTCAAAGAGGGGCGGAACTAGGTACCGGGGAGCTGTTTTTT,CASSSQRGAELGTGELFF
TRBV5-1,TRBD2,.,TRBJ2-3,TGCGCCAGCAGCCTAGCGGGAAACACAGATACGCAGTATTTT,CASSLAGNTDTQYF
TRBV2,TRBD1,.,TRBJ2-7,TGTGCCAGCAGTGCGGACAGGGGGCGGTACGAGCAGTACTTC,CASSADRGRYEQYF
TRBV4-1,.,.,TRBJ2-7,TGCGCCAGCAGCCAAGATGGGCAGCACTACGAGCAGTACTTC,CASSQDGQHYEQYF
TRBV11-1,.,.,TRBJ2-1,TGTGCCAGCAGCGTACTCAATGAGCAGTTCTTC,CASSVLNEQFF
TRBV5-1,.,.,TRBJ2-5,TGCGCCAGCAGCCCGGACAGCCAGGAGACCCAGTACTTC,CASSPDSQETQYF
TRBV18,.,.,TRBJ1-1,TGTGCCAGCTCACCACGCCAGACGAACACTGAAGCTTTCTTT,CASSPRQTNTEAFF
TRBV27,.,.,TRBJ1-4,TGTGCCAGCAGTCGTCGGGGGACCCAAGGAGGGAGTAACGCTGAAAAACTGTTTTTT,CASSRRGTQGGSNAEKLFF
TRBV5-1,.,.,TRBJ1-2,TGCGCCAGCAGCTTACAAAGTTACTATGGCTACACCTTC,CASSLQSYYGYTF
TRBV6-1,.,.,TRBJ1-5,TGTGCCAGCAGTGTGACCCAGCCCCAGCATTTT,CASSVTQPQHF
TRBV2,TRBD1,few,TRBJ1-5,TGTGCCAGCAGTGGACAGGGGGCGACTCAGCCCCAGCATTTT,CASSGQGATQPQHF
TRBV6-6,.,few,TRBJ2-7,TGTGCCAGCAGAAGGGCAGGACTGTACGAGCAGTACTTC,CASRRAGLYEQYF
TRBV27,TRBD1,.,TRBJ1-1,TGTGCCAGCAGTTTAGAACCCCTTCGACAGGGAAGTGAAGCTTTCTTT,CASSLEPLRQGSEAFF
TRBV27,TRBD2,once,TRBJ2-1,TGTGCCAGCAGTTCGTTAGCGGGTTTCTCCTACAATGAGCAGTTCTTC,CASSSLAGFSYNEQFF
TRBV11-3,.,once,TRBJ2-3,TGTGCCAGCAGCCACCGGGCGAGGGGGGATACTGCAGATACGCAGTATTTT,CASSHRARGDTADTQYF
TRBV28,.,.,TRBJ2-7,TGTGCCAGCAGTTTTAATCGACCCACCCCATACGGGGACGAGCAGTACTTC,CASSFNRPTPYGDEQYF
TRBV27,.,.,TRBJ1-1,TGTGCCAGCAGCTACAGGGAGAACACTGAAGCTTTCTTT,CASSYRENTEAFF
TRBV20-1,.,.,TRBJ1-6,TGCAGTGCCGGCCGGACTGCCCTCCACTTT,CSAGRTALHF
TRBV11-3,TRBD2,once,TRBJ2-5,TGTGCCAGCAGCTTAGGACTAGCGGGCCAAGAGACCCAGTACTTC,CASSLGLAGQETQYF
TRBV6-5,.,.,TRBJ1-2,TGTGCCAGCAGTTCCACCACAGGGACCTATGGCTACACCTTC,CASSSTTGTYGYTF
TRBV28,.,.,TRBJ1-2,TGTGCCAGCAGTTGGAGTGGCTATGGCTACACCTTC,CASSWSGYGYTF
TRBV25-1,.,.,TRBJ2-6,TGTGCCAGCAGTGATGGCGGAAGCTCTGGGGCCAACGTCCTGACTTTC,CASSDGGSSGANVLTF
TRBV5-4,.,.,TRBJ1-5,TGCGCCAGCAGCCAAGAAGTCCAGGGCGCGGCGGGGAATCAGCCCCAGCATTTT,CASSQEVQGAAGNQPQHF
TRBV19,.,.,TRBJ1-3,TGTGCCAGTAGTATACCGGCCGTCTCTGGAAACACCATATATTTT,CASSIPAVSGNTIYF
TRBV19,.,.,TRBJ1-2,TGTGCCACCTCGTCAGGGGACATATGGGGCTACACCTTC,CATSSGDIWGYTF
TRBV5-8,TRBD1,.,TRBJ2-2,TGTGCCAGCAGCTGGACAGGGGAGAGCGGGGAGCTGTTTTTT,CASSWTGESGELFF
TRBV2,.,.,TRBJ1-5,TGTGCCAGCAGTGAGAGCCAGATCTCCAATCAGCCCCAGCATTTT,CASSESQISNQPQHF
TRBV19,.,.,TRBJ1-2,TGTGCCAGTAGTATCGGAGAGGGGCGCCTCGGCTACACCTTC,CASSIGEGRLGYTF